The next 22 T cell receptor beta chains were all read from a single sample in a study of T-cell reconstitution after alpha-beta-depleted transplantation in children. Unique molecular identifiers were incorporated when the TCRbeta library was constructed. TCRdb itself ran the PCR reads through MiXCR, one entry per CDR3 protein. Of around 580,000 distinct CDR3 sequences in the sample, about 23% are singletons; the top ten hold around 14%. This specimen was PBMCs, mostly from graft donor cells, taken 360 days after TCRalphabeta/CD19-depleted stem cell transplant. All receptors derive from a boy less than two years old who had a stem cell transplant for acute myeloid leukemia, so the T cells may come from the graft donor.

The chain carries TRBV20-1 and TRBJ2-5, with 11 bases that match TRBD2. CDR1 and CDR2 from the germline V gene are DFQATT and SNEGSKA (reference sequence). The CDR3 is made up of 13 amino acids. V lost 6 bases and J lost 6; bases outside the gene matches: 6. As DNA, the CDR3 is TGCAGTGCCCCAACTAGCGGGGGAAAGACCCAGTACTTC. Its protein product is CSAPTSGGKTQYF.

This clonotype has more than one count but fewer than ten. The V and J genes are TRBV20-1 and TRBJ1-4, with D possibly being TRBD1 (6 bases). Germline V gene data show CDR1 as DFQATT and CDR2 as SNEGSKA (reference sequence). The length of the CDR3 is 14 residues. Trimming removed 2 bases at V and 5 bases at J, with 12 bases between. The DNA of the CDR3 is TGCAGTGCTAGATTGGACAGCCAGAATGAAAAACTGTTTTTT. Residues: CSARLDSQNEKLFF.

This clonotype was found many times. The gene calls are TRBV11-2 and TRBJ2-1; tentative D call: TRBD2 (5 bases). V lost 2 bases to trimming and J lost 7 bases, with 12 bases between them. The germline gives CDR1 SGHAT, CDR2 FQNNGV. This CDR3 contains 14 residues. CDR3 residues: CASSLTRGVNEQFF. The CDR3 DNA reads as TGTGCCAGCAGCTTAACACGGGGTGTAAATGAGCAGTTCTTC.

A few counts support this clonotype. V and J are TRBV25-1 and TRBJ1-1; a possible D gene is TRBD1 (6 bases). CDR3 length: 14 amino acids. V lost 1 base, J lost 1 base, and 7 bases lay in between. CDR1 is MGHDK and CDR2 is SYGVNS in the germline V gene. The chain's CDR3 is CASSEWGQNTEAFF. The CDR3 DNA reads TGTGCCAGCAGTGAATGGGGACAGAACACTGAAGCTTTCTTT.

This clonotype was detected a few times. The chain couples TRBV29-1 to TRBJ2-2; no clear D. V gave up 4 bases and J gave up 1 base, with 7 bases separating them. Germline V lookup: CDR1 SQVTM, CDR2 ANQGSEA. CDR3 length: 13 residues. The DNA for the CDR3 is TGCAGCGTTGTGTCACAGAACACCGGGGAGCTGTTTTTT. It specifies CSVVSQNTGELFF.

This clonotype was observed a handful of times. The chain combines TRBV7-2 with TRBJ2-1; TRBD2 agrees at 8 bases. CDR1 and CDR2 from the germline V gene are SGHTA and FQGNSA. CDR3 size: 14 residues. V shed 1 base and J 10 bases; nucleotides not matched to a gene: 6. CDR3 protein: CASSLGPIAGEQFF. DNA for the CDR3: TGTGCCAGCAGCTTAGGTCCCATAGCGGGGGAGCAGTTCTTC.

V usage is TRBV3-1 and J usage is TRBJ2-1, with 8 positions matching TRBD2. The germline V gene has CDR1 LGHDT and CDR2 YNNKEL (reference sequence). The CDR3 loop spans 14 amino acids. V was pared by 1 base and J by 7 bases, with 3 bases of the junction left unmatched. This chain's CDR3 is CASSQAGGPNEQFF. CDR3 nucleotides: TGTGCCAGCAGCCAAGCGGGGGGGCCAAATGAGCAGTTCTTC.

J is TRBJ2-5 and V is TRBV28; unclear D gene. This CDR3 spans 16 amino acids. With 3 bases removed from V and 4 bases from J, the gap between germline ends came to 18 bases. The V gene's germline CDR1 is MDHEN and CDR2 SYDVKM. This CDR3 is CASSLGIGPSPETQYF. As DNA, the CDR3 is TGTGCCAGCAGTTTGGGCATCGGTCCCTCCCCAGAGACCCAGTACTTC.

This clonotype was recorded many times. The rearrangement joins TRBV12-3 or TRBV12-4 to TRBJ2-3, with a weak D call TRBD2 (5 bases). V lost 7 bases to trimming and J lost 6 bases, with 20 bases between them. This CDR3 has 15 residues. The CDR3 bases are TGTGCCAGCAACCTAGACTACCAGCCGGCGGATACGCAGTATTTT. Translated: CASNLDYQPADTQYF.

This clonotype was observed at least ten times. J is TRBJ2-2 and V is TRBV5-1; D might be TRBD1 (6 bases). Trimming cost V 1 base and J 1 base, with 14 bases left between them. CDR1 and CDR2 from the germline V gene are SGHRS and YFSETQ. The CDR3 has 17 residues. CDR3 sequence: CASSLRPQGGNTGELFF. CDR3 DNA sequence: TGCGCCAGCAGCTTGAGGCCACAGGGTGGGAACACCGGGGAGCTGTTTTTT.

The rearrangement joins TRBV20-1 to TRBJ1-4; D remains unclear. CDR3 size: 15 residues. The germline CDR1 and CDR2 sequences are DFQATT and SNEGSKA (reference sequence). Trimming took 0 bases from V and 7 from J, leaving 15 bases between them. CDR3 residues: CSARDHARIGEKLFF. CDR3 in DNA: TGCAGTGCTAGAGATCACGCCAGGATAGGTGAAAAACTGTTTTTT.

This clonotype was seen more than once but under ten times. A much larger clone sits a single nucleotide away, making a read error possible. The chain combines TRBV9 with TRBJ1-1, with D uncertain. This CDR3 contains 13 residues. In germline, CDR1 is SGDLS, CDR2 YYNGEE. V was clipped by 4 bases and J by 1 base, with 8 bases between them. The CDR3: CASSFRQNTEAFF. DNA of the CDR3: TGTGCCAGCAGCTTTCGACAGAACACTGAAGCTTTCTTT.

V and J are TRBV6-1 and TRBJ2-2; 8 bases align to TRBD2. The J segment lost 0 bases and the V segment lost 6 bases, leaving 12 bases of the junction unmatched. CDR1 is MNHNS, CDR2 SASEGT, per germline. The CDR3 is made up of 18 amino acids. CDR3 nucleotides: TGTGCCAGCAGCAAAGGGAGAGCGGGACTAGCGAACACCGGGGAGCTGTTTTTT. Protein: CASSKGRAGLANTGELFF.

This clonotype came up many times. A junction end diverges from the germline sequence, so it may reflect a read error. The chain recombines TRBV29-1 with TRBJ1-2; D is ambiguous. The length of the CDR3 is 9 residues. Germline lookup yields CDR1 SQVTM and CDR2 ANQGSEA. CDR3 protein: CSVEGGDAF. The CDR3 bases are TGCAGCGTTGAGGGAGGTGATGCCTTC.

This clonotype was counted at least ten times. This sequence joins TRBV29-1 and TRBJ2-1, with TRBD2 matching 9 bases. The CDR3 runs to 16 residues. V lost 6 bases and J lost 8; bases outside the gene matches: 17. Germline V CDR1 and CDR2: SQVTM, ANQGSEA. The CDR3 spells CSVLPRLSSGDHEQFF. The DNA for the CDR3 is TGCAGCGTCTTACCGAGATTGTCTAGCGGGGACCATGAGCAGTTCTTC.

The rearrangement uses TRBV11-2 and TRBJ2-2; D remains unclear. Germline CDR1 reads SGHAT; CDR2 reads FQNNGV. The CDR3 is 15 residues long. The V end was cut by 5 bases, the J end by 4 bases, with 14 bases between. CDR3 coding DNA: TGTGCCAGCAGCGCTAATTGGCAGGCCACCGGGGAGCTGTTTTTT. As protein: CASSANWQATGELFF.

This clonotype was detected only once. The genes are TRBV12-3 or TRBV12-4 and TRBJ2-5; TRBD1 or TRBD2 may be the D gene (6 bases each). The ends were cut back, 5 bases at V and 2 bases at J, with 24 bases in the middle. The CDR3 has 18 amino acids. The CDR3 is CASSRRSLGGLGQETQYF. The DNA for the CDR3 is TGTGCCAGCAGTCGCCGGAGCCTGGGGGGCCTGGGTCAAGAGACCCAGTACTTC.

The chain carries TRBV15 and TRBJ2-5; the D is unclear. V was pared by 3 bases and J by 4 bases, with 15 bases between. The germline V gene encodes CDR1 LNHNV and CDR2 YYDKDF (reference sequence). The CDR3 runs to 15 residues. The chain's CDR3 is CATSSDVGSGETQYF. CDR3 bases: TGTGCCACCAGCAGCGACGTAGGGTCAGGAGAGACCCAGTACTTC.

J is TRBJ2-1 and V is TRBV28; D gene unclear. Germline CDR1 and CDR2: MDHEN and SYDVKM. V lost 5 bases and J lost 3, with 11 bases in between. The CDR3 has 14 amino acids. CDR3 sequence: CASSPEPRYNEQFF. The CDR3 region has the DNA TGTGCCAGCAGTCCCGAACCACGCTACAATGAGCAGTTCTTC.

This clonotype was observed many times. The chain uses TRBV12-3 or TRBV12-4 and TRBJ2-6; a possible D gene is TRBD1 (5 bases). Trimming removed 1 base at V and 6 bases at J, with 7 bases between. The CDR3 sequence is 14 residues long. CDR3 sequence reads: CASSLEGLANVLTF. The CDR3 DNA sequence: TGTGCCAGCAGTTTAGAGGGGTTGGCCAACGTCCTGACTTTC.

This chain uses TRBV6-5 with TRBJ2-7; D remains ambiguous. The ends were cut back, 5 bases at V and 6 bases at J, with 14 bases in the middle. Germline-derived CDR1 and CDR2 are MNHEY and SVGAGI. This CDR3 spans 13 amino acids. The CDR3 region has the DNA TGTGCCAGCAGTCAGTCCCACGCGGCCGAGCAGTACGTC. It specifies CASSQSHAAEQYV.

This clonotype has ten or more counts. The chain employs TRBV5-1 and TRBJ2-2, with D tentatively TRBD1 or TRBD2 (5 bases each). This CDR3 has 13 amino acids. Germline V gives CDR1 SGHRS, CDR2 YFSETQ. The ends were cut back, 4 bases at V and 6 bases at J, with 10 bases in the middle. The CDR3 here is CASSVQGPGELFF. The CDR3, as DNA: TGCGCCAGCAGCGTCCAGGGACCCGGGGAGCTGTTTTTT. The variable domain in full, completed from reference TRBV5-1 and TRBJ2-2, reads KAGVTQTPRYLIKTRGQQVTLSCSPISGHRSVSWYQQTPGQGLQFLFEYFSETQRNKGNFPGRFSGRQFSNSRSEMNVSTLELGDSALYLCASSVQGPGELFFGEGSRLTVL.